One sample yielded the 21 T cell receptor beta chains listed below, sequenced in a study of T cells in Graves' hyperthyroidism and ophthalmopathy. Template material for amplifying TCR beta CDR3 regions consisted of RNA transcripts. When the TCR CDR3 underwent first-round RT-PCR, the HTBI primer set was used. One entry per CDR3 protein, called by TCRdb with MiXCR from the multiplex PCR reads. There are 380,000 or so distinct CDR3 sequences in the sample; over 15% occur only once, and about 3.7% lies in the top ten. Sequencing was done on a sample of blood. The receptor source for this set is a woman younger than 30 with Graves' hyperthyroidism.

This clonotype turned up a few times. The rearrangement joins TRBV6-5 to TRBJ2-3; the D gene is possibly TRBD1 (6 bases). Germline V gene lookup returns CDR1 MNHEY and CDR2 SVGAGI. The CDR3 covers 16 residues. Deletions cut 2 bases from V and 7 bases from J, with 19 bases between. CDR3 protein: CASSYVGQGIGNTQYF. Written as DNA, the CDR3 is TGTGCCAGCAGTTACGTGGGGCAGGGGATTGGAAATACGCAGTATTTT.

In this sample, this clonotype turned up many times. One junction end disagrees with the germline gene, perhaps due to a read error. The chain employs TRBV7-8 and TRBJ2-7, with 8 bases identical to TRBD2. The CDR3 length is 13 residues. Germline values: CDR1 SGHVS, CDR2 FQNEAQ. The CDR3 DNA sequence: TGTGCCAGCAGCCTAGCGGGCATGGGCGAGCAGTACTTC. This translates into CASSLAGMGEQYF.

This clonotype was counted many times. The chain carries TRBV28 and TRBJ2-5; 13 nucleotides agree with TRBD2. The V gene's germline CDR1 is MDHEN and CDR2 SYDVKM. CDR3 size: 15 residues. The V gene end was trimmed by 10 bases and the J gene end by 4 bases; junction bases not matched to a gene: 9. CDR3 nucleotides: TGTGCCATCTCGACACTAGCGGGGGGGCTAGAGACCCAGTACTTC. The encoded protein is CAISTLAGGLETQYF.

This chain links TRBV6-5 with TRBJ2-5, with D unclear. Trimming removed 7 bases at V and 5 bases at J, with 14 bases between. Germline V gene data show CDR1 as MNHEY and CDR2 as SVGAGI. The CDR3 contains 13 residues. The CDR3, as DNA: TGTGCCAGCACTTGGACCCTGCGGGAGACCCAGTACTTC. Protein product: CASTWTLRETQYF.

This clonotype was found many times. This may stem from a read error, because a much larger clone lies one nucleotide away. The V and J genes are TRBV7-3 and TRBJ1-1; a weak D match, TRBD1 (6 bases). CDR1 SGHTA and CDR2 FQGTGA come from the germline V gene. The length of the CDR3 is 13 residues. This CDR3 is CASSLQGNAEAFF. The CDR3 region has the DNA TGTGCCAGCAGCTTACAGGGGAACGCTGAAGCTTTCTTT.

This clonotype has ten or more counts. The J gene is TRBJ1-1, the V gene TRBV20-1, with 8 bases fitting TRBD1. The CDR3 sequence is 14 residues long. Trimming removed 5 bases from V and 5 bases from J; junction bases left unmatched: 10. Germline V gene lookup returns CDR1 DFQATT and CDR2 SNEGSKA (reference sequence). The CDR3 DNA follows: TGCAGTGCTGCTTCCAGACAGGGGTGGACTGAAGCTTTCTTT. Translation gives CSAASRQGWTEAFF.

In its sample, this clonotype was seen many times. This chain joins TRBV7-8 and TRBJ1-1; no reliable D call. This CDR3 is 14 amino acids long. Looked up from germline, CDR1 is SGHVS and CDR2 is FQNEAQ. Trimming left V 0 bases short and J 1 base short, with 6 bases between. CDR3 loop: CASSLAPANTEAFF. As DNA, the CDR3 is TGTGCCAGCAGCTTAGCGCCGGCGAACACTGAAGCTTTCTTT.

The chain recombines TRBV6-5 with TRBJ1-2; 10 positions match TRBD1. There are 14 residues in the CDR3. Per germline, CDR1 MNHEY and CDR2 SVGAGI. The J segment lost 4 bases and the V segment lost 2 bases, leaving 1 base of the junction unmatched. The CDR3 spells CASSYRDRGYGYTF. DNA for the CDR3: TGTGCCAGCAGTTACCGGGACAGGGGCTATGGCTACACCTTC.

In this sample, this clonotype turned up a few times. The chain combines TRBV4-2 with TRBJ2-2; D is possibly TRBD1 or TRBD2 (5 bases each). The CDR3 extends over 15 amino acids. Trimming left V 5 bases short and J 6 bases short, with 16 bases between. Germline CDR1 LGHNA, CDR2 YNFKEQ. The CDR3 is CASSSDGQGAGELFF. CDR3 DNA: TGTGCCAGCAGCTCAGACGGCCAGGGAGCCGGGGAGCTGTTTTTT.

The sample holds many counts of this clonotype. This chain connects TRBV6-5 to TRBJ1-2; the D is unclear. The CDR3 length is 14 residues. Germline V gene data show CDR1 as MNHEY and CDR2 as SVGAGI. The V end lost 2 bases, the J end lost 0 bases, and 7 bases lay between the germline ends. The CDR3 here is CASSYPEANYGYTF. In DNA, the CDR3 is TGTGCCAGCAGTTACCCAGAGGCTAACTATGGCTACACCTTC.

There are many counts of this clonotype. The CDR3 nucleotides read TGTGCCACCAGCAGAGATTGGGTGATCACTGAAGCTTTCTTT. Amino acid sequence: CATSRDWVITEAFF. The V gene is TRBV15, the J gene TRBJ1-1; D gene uncertain. The CDR3 totals 14 residues. The V end was cut by 0 bases, the J end by 4 bases, with 9 bases between. The germline CDR1 and CDR2 sequences are LNHNV and YYDKDF (reference sequence).

This clonotype showed up many times. The gene calls are TRBV6-5 and TRBJ2-7, with D possibly TRBD1 on 6 matching bases. V lost 0 bases, J lost 3 bases, and 18 bases lay in between. Germline CDR1 reads MNHEY; CDR2 reads SVGAGI. The length of the CDR3 is 17 residues. The DNA for the CDR3 is TGTGCCAGCAGTTACTCGGATTGGGGGCCTAACATCTACGAGCAGTACTTC. Translating it yields CASSYSDWGPNIYEQYF.

V usage is TRBV11-1 and J usage is TRBJ1-3; 7 bases match TRBD1. The CDR3 spans 17 residues. CDR1 SGHAT and CDR2 FQDESV come from the germline V gene (reference sequence). Unmatched junction bases numbered 11, after V lost 4 bases and J lost 2 bases. The CDR3 sequence is CASSSPEEGAAGNTIYF. The CDR3 region has the DNA TGTGCCAGCAGCTCCCCTGAGGAGGGGGCAGCTGGAAACACCATATATTTT.

This CDR3 is CASSLVMGAGQPQHF. In DNA, the CDR3 is TGTGCCAGCAGTTTAGTAATGGGGGCAGGACAGCCCCAGCATTTT. The chain uses TRBV12-3 or TRBV12-4 and TRBJ1-5, with a tentative D call TRBD1 (6 bases). The V end was cut by 1 base, the J end by 7 bases, with 14 bases between. This CDR3 has 15 residues.

J is TRBJ2-7 and V is TRBV12-3 or TRBV12-4, with TRBD1 identical over 12 bases. The CDR3 runs to 15 residues. Germline trimming cut 7 bases from V and 7 bases from J; bases unmatched to any gene: 11. The CDR3 reads CASNARDRGRREQYF. The CDR3 nucleotides are TGTGCCAGCAACGCCCGGGACAGGGGGCGCAGGGAGCAGTACTTC.

This clonotype has ten or more counts. Being one base from a much bigger clone, this may be a read error. The V and J genes are TRBV7-3 and TRBJ1-1, with TRBD1 matching over 9 bases. V shed 2 bases and J 6 bases; nucleotides not matched to a gene: 4. This CDR3 contains 14 residues. Germline V gives CDR1 SGHTA, CDR2 FQGTGA. CDR3 DNA: TGTGCCAGCAGCTTAGGGACAGGGAGTCCTGAAGCTTTCTTT. This translates into CASSLGTGSPEAFF.

This clonotype was detected many times. This chain uses TRBV6-5 with TRBJ1-2; D might be TRBD1 (5 bases). Germline V CDR1 and CDR2: MNHEY, SVGAGI. CDR3 length: 17 amino acids. With 2 bases removed from V and 9 bases from J, the gap between germline ends came to 25 bases. CDR3 nucleotide sequence: TGTGCCAGCAGTTACCCAAAGAGACCGGGACGGCAAGCGCGCTACACCTTC. Its translation is CASSYPKRPGRQARYTF.

This clonotype was observed many times. The chain combines TRBV6-1 with TRBJ2-3; 8 bases match TRBD2. The CDR3 runs to 15 residues. From germline, CDR1 is MNHNS and CDR2 SASEGT. V lost 5 bases, J lost 5 bases, and 9 bases stayed unmatched. CDR3 DNA: TGTGCCAGCAGTAATGTGGGGACTAGGGGAGATACGCAGTATTTT. It yields the protein CASSNVGTRGDTQYF.

This clonotype was seen many times. This chain uses TRBV6-1 with TRBJ2-7; maybe TRBD1 (5 bases). The CDR3 consists of 14 residues. Germline V gives CDR1 MNHNS, CDR2 SASEGT. Trimming shortened V by 4 bases and J by 7 bases, and 17 bases separated the two germline ends. In nucleotides, the CDR3 is TGTGCCAGCAGTGCGCAGGGCTTGCTTTTGGAGCAGTACTTC. As protein: CASSAQGLLLEQYF.

At least ten counts were recorded for this clonotype. This chain joins TRBV7-2 and TRBJ2-7; the D gene is possibly TRBD1 (7 bases). The CDR3 is 14 amino acids. Looked up from germline, CDR1 is SGHTA and CDR2 is FQGNSA. V lost 0 bases to trimming and J lost 5 bases, with 11 bases between them. CDR3 nucleotide sequence: TGTGCCAGCAGCTTAGCCCCAGGGGGGAACGAGCAGTACTTC. Amino acid sequence: CASSLAPGGNEQYF.

There are many counts of this clonotype. The V and J genes are TRBV12-3 or TRBV12-4 and TRBJ1-2; 7 positions match TRBD1. Losses at the gene ends were 3 bases for V and 4 bases for J; bases not matched to a gene: 5. The CDR3 sequence is 14 residues long. This CDR3 is CASSLGQSGYGYTF. The CDR3 nucleotides read TGTGCCAGCAGTTTGGGACAGTCGGGCTATGGCTACACCTTC.